Following are 9 T cell receptor beta chains from one sample sequenced in a study of T cells after yellow fever vaccination. Each CDR3 protein gets one entry after TCRdb re-called the 5' RACE reads with MiXCR. The table includes under 200,000 distinct CDR3 sequences, 5.5% to 7.5% detected once. Source: CD4+ T cells sorted from PBMCs, taken more than 4 days after the first yellow fever vaccination. Receptors originate from a man aged 18 to 30 who received the YFV17D yellow fever vaccine.

This clonotype was seen a handful of times. CDR3 in amino acids: CAMSPGSNTEAFF. The CDR3 coding sequence is TGTGCCATGAGCCCGGGTAGTAACACTGAAGCTTTCTTT. The chain combines TRBV10-3 with TRBJ1-1, with D unresolved. The length of the CDR3 is 13 residues. Germline lookup yields CDR1 ENHRY and CDR2 SYGVKD. The V and J ends lost 9 bases and 2 bases respectively, with 13 bases between them.

The V call is TRBV18, the J call TRBJ1-4, with D maybe TRBD1 (5 bases). The germline CDR1 and CDR2 sequences are KGHSH and LQKENI. This CDR3 is built from 14 residues. The V gene lost 6 bases and the J gene lost 5 bases, with 13 bases spanning the gap. CDR3 sequence reads: CASSSRGSNEKLFF. The CDR3 bases are TGTGCCAGCTCCTCGCGGGGCTCGAATGAAAAACTGTTTTTT.

This clonotype showed up many times. The chain has TRBV7-2 and TRBJ2-5; TRBD2 agrees at 12 bases. The CDR3 covers 14 residues. V lost 8 bases to trimming and J lost 7 bases; unmatched junction nucleotides: 8. Germline V gives CDR1 SGHTA, CDR2 FQGNSA. CDR3 loop: CASAPPSGGGTQYF. The CDR3 DNA follows: TGTGCCAGCGCCCCCCCTAGCGGGGGGGGGACCCAGTACTTC. Full variable domain (outside the CDR3, taken from reference TRBV7-2 and TRBJ2-5): GAGVSQSPSNKVTEKGKDVELRCDPISGHTALYWYRQSLGQGLEFLIYFQGNSAPDKSGLPSDRFSAERTGGSVSTLTIQRTQQEDSAVYLCASAPPSGGGTQYFGPGTRLLVL.

The table lists this clonotype with many counts. V and J are TRBV20-1 and TRBJ2-2; TRBD2 agrees at 8 bases. V lost 7 bases to trimming and J lost 4 bases; unmatched junction nucleotides: 8. Germline-derived CDR1 and CDR2 are DFQATT and SNEGSKA (reference sequence). The CDR3 extends over 14 amino acids. CDR3 sequence: CSVTGTRSTGELFF. CDR3 bases: TGCAGTGTAACCGGGACTAGGTCCACCGGGGAGCTGTTTTTT.

This rearrangement joins TRBV5-1 to TRBJ2-5; 12 bases map to TRBD2. V lost 4 bases and J lost 5; bases outside the gene matches: 6. The V gene's germline CDR1 is SGHRS and CDR2 YFSETQ. CDR3 length: 15 amino acids. DNA for the CDR3: TGCGCCAGCAGCGACGGACTAGCGGGGAGGGAGACCCAGTACTTC. This sequence encodes CASSDGLAGRETQYF.

This clonotype was observed at least ten times. The chain combines TRBV20-1 with TRBJ2-2; 9 bases agree with TRBD2. J gave up 5 bases and V 4 bases, and 11 bases lay outside the gene matches. Germline loops: CDR1 DFQATT, CDR2 SNEGSKA (reference sequence). This CDR3 contains 16 residues. CDR3 sequence: CSATQRGVTGTGELFF. CDR3 coding DNA: TGCAGTGCTACCCAGCGGGGGGTTACGGGGACCGGGGAGCTGTTTTTT.

The sample holds a few counts of this clonotype. This chain uses TRBV29-1 with TRBJ2-1; possible D gene TRBD1, 6 bases. CDR1 and CDR2 (germline): SQVTM, ANQGSEA. CDR3 size: 13 residues. V lost 3 bases and J lost 4, with 10 bases in between. CDR3 nucleotides: TGCAGCGTTGAGGGGGCGAGATACAATGAGCAGTTCTTC. Amino acids: CSVEGARYNEQFF.

Ten or more counts support this clonotype. This chain connects TRBV6-1 to TRBJ2-5; D remains unclear. The CDR3 runs to 14 residues. Between the trimmed V and J ends, which lost 6 bases and 5 bases, there was a span of 16 bases. Germline CDR1 and CDR2: MNHNS and SASEGT. The CDR3: CASRPRTAIETQYF. CDR3 coding DNA: TGTGCCAGCAGGCCCCGGACGGCGATCGAGACCCAGTACTTC.

V is TRBV5-1 and J is TRBJ1-3, with unresolved D. The CDR3 totals 16 residues. Germline CDR1 reads SGHRS; CDR2 reads YFSETQ. Between the trimmed V and J ends, which lost 0 bases and 0 bases, there was a span of 10 bases. CDR3 nucleotide sequence: TGCGCCAGCAGCTTGGTACAGCGACGCTCTGGAAACACCATATATTTT. Encoded protein: CASSLVQRRSGNTIYF. Drawing the rest from reference TRBV5-1 and TRBJ1-3, the complete variable domain is KAGVTQTPRYLIKTRGQQVTLSCSPISGHRSVSWYQQTPGQGLQFLFEYFSETQRNKGNFPGRFSGRQFSNSRSEMNVSTLELGDSALYLCASSLVQRRSGNTIYFGEGSWLTVV.